One sample yielded the 28 T cell receptor beta chains listed below, sequenced in a study of blood T cell repertoires in COVID-19. Measured with immunoSEQ multiplex PCR; TCRdb has only the in-frame clones, and not every one. In the table there are about 110,000 clones, 85% of which are singletons. Sequenced input: peripheral blood. The receptors here all came from a middle-aged man with acute or convalescent COVID-19.

The rearrangement joins TRBV19 to TRBJ2-5; maybe TRBD2 (6 bases). The CDR3 has 14 amino acids. Germline V gene sequence: CDR1 LNHDA, CDR2 SQIVND (reference sequence). V lost 5 bases to trimming and J lost 6 bases, with 16 bases between them. The CDR3 region is CASSPGDSSKTQYF. The CDR3, as DNA: TGTGCCAGTAGTCCGGGGGATAGCTCGAAGACCCAGTACTTC. Variable domain in full (rest from reference TRBV19 and TRBJ2-5): DGGITQSPKYLFRKEGQNVTLSCEQNLNHDAMYWYRQDPGQGLRLIYYSQIVNDFQKGDIAEGYSVSREKKESFPLTVTSAQKNPTAFYLCASSPGDSSKTQYFGPGTRLLVL.

There are a few counts of this clone. The rearrangement uses TRBV4-1 and TRBJ2-7; 7 nucleotides align to TRBD2. Germline V lookup: CDR1 MGHRA, CDR2 YSYEKL. CDR3 length: 17 residues. V lost 0 bases and J lost 3; bases outside the gene matches: 11. The CDR3 region is CASSQESRGMGFYEQYF. The CDR3 bases are TGCGCCAGCAGCCAAGAATCGCGGGGGATGGGATTCTACGAGCAGTACTTC.

The chain has TRBV24-1 and TRBJ2-5; no clear D. Germline V gene data show CDR1 as KGHDR and CDR2 as SFDVKD. This CDR3 is 15 amino acids long. Trimming took off 2 bases at V and 2 bases at J, with 11 bases between the two ends. The CDR3 region is CATSDYAQMQETQYF. DNA of the CDR3: TGTGCCACCAGTGATTATGCCCAGATGCAAGAGACCCAGTACTTC.

The rearrangement uses TRBV5-1 and TRBJ1-1; TRBD1 agrees at 8 bases. The junction had 6 bases not matched to a gene; V was cut back by 0 bases and J by 5 bases. Germline V gene lookup returns CDR1 SGHRS and CDR2 YFSETQ. This CDR3 has 15 amino acids. The CDR3 region has the DNA TGCGCCAGCAGCTTGGCCTGGACAGGGAGGACTGAAGCTTTCTTT. It specifies CASSLAWTGRTEAFF. Variable domain in full (rest from reference TRBV5-1 and TRBJ1-1): KAGVTQTPRYLIKTRGQQVTLSCSPISGHRSVSWYQQTPGQGLQFLFEYFSETQRNKGNFPGRFSGRQFSNSRSEMNVSTLELGDSALYLCASSLAWTGRTEAFFGQGTRLTVV.

This chain links TRBV10-2 with TRBJ2-4; D perhaps matches TRBD2 (7 bases). CDR1 is WSHSY and CDR2 is SAAADI in the germline V gene. The CDR3 is 16 residues long. V gave up 0 bases and J gave up 1 base, with 10 bases separating them. CDR3 residues: CASSESAGAAKNIQYF. In DNA, the CDR3 is TGCGCCAGCAGTGAGTCGGCGGGGGCGGCCAAAAACATTCAGTACTTC.

The V call is TRBV6-5, the J call TRBJ2-3; D is ambiguous. Germline CDR1 is MNHEY and CDR2 is SVGAGI. Trimming took off 0 bases at V and 3 bases at J, with 7 bases between the two ends. The length of the CDR3 is 14 residues. The CDR3 coding sequence is TGTGCCAGCAGTTACTCCGTACAGACAGATACGCAGTATTTT. The encoded protein is CASSYSVQTDTQYF.

Here the CDR3 reads CASSPGTSGYYEQYF. In nucleotides, the CDR3 is TGCGCCAGCAGCCCCGGGACTAGCGGATACTACGAGCAGTACTTC. The rearrangement joins TRBV5-1 to TRBJ2-7, with 11 positions matching TRBD2. The CDR3 is 15 amino acids. Germline values: CDR1 SGHRS, CDR2 YFSETQ. Trimming removed 4 bases from V and 3 bases from J; junction bases left unmatched: 6.

This clone was picked up a small number of times. Other DNA sequences in this specimen translate into the identical CDR3. This chain uses TRBV11-2 with TRBJ2-6; D is ambiguous. Trimming shortened V by 2 bases and J by 0 bases, and 5 bases separated the two germline ends. The CDR3 contains 15 residues. Germline V gives CDR1 SGHAT, CDR2 FQNNGV. CDR3 in DNA: TGTGCCAGCAGCTTACAGGTCTCTGGGGCCAACGTCCTGACTTTC. Protein: CASSLQVSGANVLTF.

The chain recombines TRBV4-1 with TRBJ2-1, with TRBD2 matching 8 bases. This CDR3 region has 16 residues. Germline values: CDR1 MGHRA, CDR2 YSYEKL. The V and J ends lost 1 base and 4 bases, in that order; junction bases with no gene match: 6. The CDR3 spells CASSQARGGIYNEQFF. The CDR3 DNA reads TGCGCCAGCAGCCAAGCACGGGGGGGCATATACAATGAGCAGTTCTTC.

This chain links TRBV7-9 with TRBJ2-7, with a tentative D call TRBD1 (6 bases). V shed 2 bases and J shed 5 bases, with 13 bases lying between them. Germline CDR1 is SEHNR and CDR2 is FQNEAQ (reference sequence). CDR3 length: 14 amino acids. The CDR3 is CASSLQQGSHEQYF. The DNA of the CDR3 is TGTGCCAGCAGCTTACAACAGGGTAGCCACGAGCAGTACTTC.

V gene TRBV5-1 combines with J gene TRBJ2-1; 10 positions agree with TRBD2. V lost 4 bases, J lost 5 bases, and 9 bases stayed unmatched. The CDR3 extends over 16 amino acids. Germline CDR1 SGHRS, CDR2 YFSETQ. In nucleotides, the CDR3 is TGCGCCAGCAGCAGAGTACTAGCGGGGTCGGACAATGAGCAGTTCTTC. It yields the protein CASSRVLAGSDNEQFF.

The chain links TRBV7-9 to TRBJ2-1; D not resolved. CDR1 is SEHNR and CDR2 is FQNEAQ in the germline V gene (reference sequence). The CDR3 is 13 residues long. V was trimmed by 5 bases and J by 7 bases, leaving 12 bases between them. CDR3 coding DNA: TGTGCCAGCAGCCCCGGAGCCCGAAATGAGCAGTTCTTC. The encoded protein is CASSPGARNEQFF.

V gene TRBV3-1 (or the pseudogene TRBV3-2) combines with J gene TRBJ1-2; no clear D gene. CDR1 and CDR2 (germline): LGHDT, YNNKEL (reference sequence). The length of the CDR3 is 12 residues. Trimming removed 2 bases at V and 6 bases at J, with 7 bases between. In nucleotides, the CDR3 is TGTGCCAGCAGCCAATTGGCCGATGGCTACACCTTC. The encoded protein is CASSQLADGYTF.

In regard to this clone: One end of the junction is discordant with germline, which a read error may explain. The chain joins TRBV30 to TRBJ1-5; D might be TRBD1 (5 bases). This CDR3 contains 9 residues. The germline V gene encodes CDR1 GTSNPN and CDR2 SVGIG (reference sequence). CDR3 bases: TGTGCCGGTCCGCCGGGACTAGATTTT. It is translated as CAGPPGLDF.

The chain combines TRBV19 with TRBJ2-2; no reliable D call. Trimming took off 7 bases at V and 1 base at J, with 7 bases between the two ends. CDR1 is LNHDA, CDR2 SQIVND, per germline (reference sequence). CDR3 length: 13 residues. The CDR3 spells CASNPLNTGELFF. DNA of the CDR3: TGTGCCAGTAACCCACTGAACACCGGGGAGCTGTTTTTT.

V gene TRBV4-1 combines with J gene TRBJ2-3; D call uncertain. V lost 1 base and J lost 6, with 8 bases in between. Germline values: CDR1 MGHRA, CDR2 YSYEKL. The CDR3 consists of 13 residues. This chain's CDR3 is CASSQVSGDTQYF. The CDR3 DNA is TGCGCCAGCAGCCAAGTGTCCGGGGATACGCAGTATTTT.

The CDR3 sequence is CSVRTNEKLFF. CDR3 coding DNA: TGCAGTGTACGGACTAATGAAAAACTGTTTTTT. V and J are TRBV20-1 and TRBJ1-4; D unclear. The V end was cut by 7 bases, the J end by 2 bases, with 5 bases between. Germline V gene sequence: CDR1 DFQATT, CDR2 SNEGSKA (reference sequence). This CDR3 spans 11 amino acids.

The V call is TRBV12-5, the J call TRBJ1-5; TRBD1 matches at 7 bases. The CDR3 length is 15 residues. V shed 9 bases, J shed 6 bases, and the junction held 14 bases outside the gene matches. The V gene's germline CDR1 is LGHNT and CDR2 FRNRAP. The DNA for the CDR3 is TGTGCTAGCGCCGGGGAGTTGGCAGGGGGTCAGCCCCAGCATTTT. Translation gives CASAGELAGGQPQHF.

The rearrangement uses TRBV29-1 and TRBJ2-3; TRBD2 agrees at 9 bases. J gave up 6 bases and V 3 bases, and 10 bases lay outside the gene matches. CDR1 and CDR2 (germline): SQVTM, ANQGSEA. CDR3 length equals 15 residues. The DNA for the CDR3 is TGCAGCGTTGAGGGTAGCGGGGGAGTGGACGATACGCAGTATTTT. Translation: CSVEGSGGVDDTQYF.

This clone was found a few times. The J gene is TRBJ1-1, the V gene TRBV3-1 (or the pseudogene TRBV3-2); tentatively, D is TRBD1 (5 bases). The ends were cut back, 1 base at V and 5 bases at J, with 8 bases in the middle. CDR3 length: 13 amino acids. Looked up from germline, CDR1 is LGHDT and CDR2 is YNNKEL (reference sequence). Written as DNA, the CDR3 is TGTGCCAGCAGCCAAGTGGGGCTGACTGAAGCTTTCTTT. Translating it yields CASSQVGLTEAFF.

This chain uses TRBV23-1 with TRBJ2-3, with D tentatively TRBD2 (5 bases). TRBV23-1 belongs to the ORF category, with a function that is uncertain. V lost 6 bases and J 2 bases, leaving 21 bases between the germline ends. There are 17 residues in the CDR3. CDR3 in amino acids: CASSRPPGGSSTDTQYF. CDR3 DNA sequence: TGCGCCAGCAGCCGCCCCCCCGGAGGCAGTTCCACAGATACGCAGTATTTT.

This chain links TRBV27 with TRBJ1-1; D ambiguous. CDR3 length: 14 residues. Germline loops: CDR1 MNHEY, CDR2 SMNVEV (reference sequence). The V and J ends lost 5 bases and 5 bases respectively, with 15 bases between them. In nucleotides, the CDR3 is TGTGCCAGCAGTCGTGATCCAATGAGAACTGAAGCTTTCTTT. It specifies CASSRDPMRTEAFF.

The chain links TRBV5-1 to TRBJ2-5; 11 bases align to TRBD1. CDR3 length equals 14 residues. Germline CDR1 SGHRS, CDR2 YFSETQ. V gave up 4 bases and J gave up 7 bases; unmatched junction bases: 6. The CDR3 coding sequence is TGCGCCAGCAGCCTCGGACAGGGGGCCGGGACCCAGTACTTC. Its translation: CASSLGQGAGTQYF.

This clone was observed a single time. The chain joins TRBV5-4 to TRBJ2-7, with 10 bases matching TRBD2. The V segment lost 4 bases and the J segment 4 bases; nucleotides outside the gene matches: 11. The CDR3 runs 16 residues. The germline V gene encodes CDR1 SGHNT and CDR2 YYREEE (reference sequence). CDR3 coding DNA: TGTGCCAGCAGCGGAGAGATAGCGGGGGGCGGGTACGAGCAGTACTTC. It is translated as CASSGEIAGGGYEQYF.

The rearrangement joins TRBV19 to TRBJ2-7; a weak D match, TRBD2 (6 bases). Germline assignment: CDR1 LNHDA and CDR2 SQIVND (reference sequence). This CDR3 is built from 12 residues. Between the trimmed V and J ends, which lost 8 bases and 6 bases, there was a span of 14 bases. For the CDR3, the DNA is TGTGCCAGTGGTGGAGGGGTGGGCGAGCAGTACTTC. Translating gives CASGGGVGEQYF.

This clone turned up a few times. V and J are TRBV19 and TRBJ1-6; maybe TRBD1 (5 bases). The V end was cut by 7 bases, the J end by 11 bases, with 15 bases between. The CDR3 is 13 amino acids. Germline CDR1 reads LNHDA; CDR2 reads SQIVND (reference sequence). This chain's CDR3 is CASTAQGSAPLHF. The CDR3 nucleotides read TGTGCCAGTACCGCTCAGGGAAGTGCACCCCTCCACTTT.

This clone has only a few counts. This chain connects TRBV27 to TRBJ1-1; tentative D call: TRBD1 (5 bases). Per the germline V gene, CDR1 is MNHEY and CDR2 is SMNVEV (reference sequence). V was cut by 3 bases and J by 5 bases, with 10 bases left in between. The CDR3 is 13 residues long. The CDR3 sequence: CASSLATGTEAFF. CDR3 sequence (DNA): TGTGCCAGCAGTTTGGCCACAGGTACTGAAGCTTTCTTT.

V and J are TRBV29-1 and TRBJ2-3; maybe TRBD2 (5 bases). The CDR3 is made up of 13 amino acids. Germline V gene lookup returns CDR1 SQVTM and CDR2 ANQGSEA. V lost 8 bases and J lost 10, with 22 bases in between. The CDR3: CSTLSSGISAQYF. The CDR3 DNA reads as TGCAGCACGCTCTCCAGCGGCATCAGTGCGCAGTATTTT.